These 12 T cell receptor beta chains were all obtained from the same sample, sequenced in a study of tumor-infiltrating lymphocytes in primary liver carcinoma (dated by TCRdb to about 2017). For sequencing, an Illumina HiSeq 2500 was employed. Using a constant-region primer and ProtoScript II reverse transcriptase, TCRbeta-specific cDNA was reverse-transcribed from approximately 0.55 ug total RNA. TCRbeta libraries were built with three nested multiplex PCR rounds, a slightly modified ARM-PCR procedure. Multiplex TRBV1-TRBV30 forward primers and a Cbeta reverse primer were used in the first two PCR rounds, each of which was run for around 10 cycles. TCRdb reprocessing: public reads trimmed at Q25 with fastp, clones called with MiXCR, in-frame beta chains kept. When rows share a CDR3 protein, they turn into one entry using the most common DNA and genes. The sample table records some 320,000 distinct CDR3 sequences; around three fifths of these occur just once. The ten largest make up roughly 10% of the sample.

Blood RNA was extracted from unsorted whole blood using TRIzol reagent, and germline DNA was obtained with the DNeasy Blood & Tissue kit. The sequenced sample consisted of peripheral blood. These receptors were collected from a middle-aged man with primary liver carcinoma and hepatitis B virus infection.

Regarding this clonotype: With a much larger clone just one base away, this may be a read error. The gene calls are TRBV4-1 and TRBJ2-1; D tentatively reads TRBD1 or TRBD2 (5 bases each). The CDR3 is made up of 16 amino acids. Germline-derived CDR1 and CDR2 are MGHRA and YSYEKL. The DNA for the CDR3 is TGCGCCAGAAGCCAAGAGGGCAGGGTTGGAGACAATGAGCAGTTCTTC. It encodes CARSQEGRVGDNEQFF.

This clonotype was detected only once. Mismatch with germline at one junction end may stem from a read error. The DNA of the CDR3 is TGTGCCAGCAGGTTGTTCCGGGGGGGAGGCACGGATACGCAGTATTTT. Encoded protein: CASRLFRGGGTDTQYF. The chain links TRBV5-4 to TRBJ2-3; the match to TRBD2 covers 8 bases. CDR1 and CDR2 (germline): SGHNT, YYREEE (reference sequence). This CDR3 spans 16 amino acids.

This clonotype came up many times. The chain combines TRBV6-5 with TRBJ2-5; 7 nucleotides line up with TRBD1. There are 14 residues in the CDR3. The V and J ends lost 4 bases and 3 bases, in that order; junction bases with no gene match: 5. Germline V gene sequence: CDR1 MNHEY, CDR2 SVGAGI. DNA for the CDR3: TGTGCCAGCAGTTCCCGGGACAGCGAAGAGACCCAGTACTTC. It encodes CASSSRDSEETQYF.

To note about this clonotype: This is likely a read error, given that the CDR3 carries no conserved phenylalanine or tryptophan at its end. J is TRBJ2-3 and V is TRBV12-3 or TRBV12-4, with D possibly matching TRBD2 (5 bases). V was clipped by 0 bases and J by 10 bases, with 8 bases between them. CDR3 length equals 12 residues. The CDR3 bases are TGTGCCAGCAGTTTAGCGGGAGTGGCGCAGTATTAT. Protein sequence: CASSLAGVAQYY.

As regards this clonotype: A much larger clone sits a single nucleotide away, making a read error possible. This chain uses TRBV4-3 with TRBJ1-5; D is possibly TRBD1 (6 bases). Germline assignment: CDR1 LGHNA and CDR2 YSLEER. The CDR3 extends over 14 amino acids. In DNA, the CDR3 is TGCACCAGCAGCCAAGGGGGGAGCAATCAGCCCCAGCATTTT. Amino acids: CTSSQGGSNQPQHF.

This clonotype was detected ten times or more. The chain has TRBV12-3 or TRBV12-4 and TRBJ1-6; TRBD1 agrees at 7 bases. The CDR3 spans 14 residues. The ends lost 6 bases at V and 6 bases at J; junction bases unmatched: 5. The CDR3 bases are TGTGCCAGCAGCCCACACAGGGGTAATTCACCCCTCCACTTT. Its translation is CASSPHRGNSPLHF.

Only a few counts were recorded for this clonotype. The V call is TRBV4-2, the J call TRBJ2-5; 8 bases fit TRBD1. Germline values: CDR1 LGHNA, CDR2 YNFKEQ. This CDR3 region has 15 residues. The ends lost 4 bases at V and 2 bases at J; junction bases unmatched: 6. CDR3 in amino acids: CASSLQGEDQETQYF. The DNA of the CDR3 is TGTGCCAGCAGCCTACAGGGGGAAGATCAAGAGACCCAGTACTTC.

By frequency in the sample, this clonotype is medium-sized. The chain employs TRBV6-1 and TRBJ1-2, with D unclear. The CDR3 contains 16 residues. The V gene lost 4 bases and the J gene lost 0 bases, with 15 bases spanning the gap. Germline V gene sequence: CDR1 MNHNS, CDR2 SASEGT. The CDR3 spells CASSAPGGVTNYGYTF. CDR3 nucleotides: TGTGCCAGCAGTGCACCCGGCGGGGTAACTAACTATGGCTACACCTTC.

On this clonotype itself: A much larger clone is a single base away; this may be a read error. The V call is TRBV4-2, the J call TRBJ1-3, with TRBD1 as a possible D gene (5 bases). CDR3 size: 16 residues. Germline V CDR1 and CDR2: LGHNA, YNFKEQ. CDR3 DNA: TGTGCCAGCAGCCAAGTCGGGCAGGGAACTGGAAGCACCATATATTTT. It translates to CASSQVGQGTGSTIYF.

Details on this clonotype: The junction does not match germline at one end; this may be a read error. The genes are TRBV5-1 and TRBJ2-7, with D perhaps TRBD2 (6 bases). This CDR3 contains 15 residues. Germline assignment: CDR1 SGHRS and CDR2 YFSETQ. CDR3 amino acids: CASISNGGTSYEQYF. The CDR3 coding sequence is TGCGCCAGCATCTCCAACGGCGGGACCTCCTACGAGCAATATTTC.

The V gene is TRBV7-9, the J gene TRBJ2-5, with a possible D match to TRBD2 (6 bases). CDR1 is SEHNR, CDR2 FQNEAQ, per germline (reference sequence). This CDR3 has 14 amino acids. V was pared by 5 bases and J by 7 bases, with 17 bases between. The CDR3 spells CASSPWRDSRTQYF. The CDR3 coding sequence is TGTGCCAGCAGCCCCTGGAGGGATTCTCGGACCCAGTACTTC.

In the case of this clonotype: The germline gene is not matched at one end of the junction; a read error may be the cause. The rearrangement uses TRBV6-5 and TRBJ2-1, with D perhaps TRBD2 (6 bases). Germline values: CDR1 MNHEY, CDR2 SVGAGI. CDR3 size: 15 residues. CDR3 loop: CAGSWRGGSYNEQFF. CDR3 DNA: TGTGCCGGCAGTTGGAGGGGTGGCTCCTATAATGAGCAGTTCTTC.